This note documents a single T cell receptor (beta chain) sequence. These data originate in a study of blood T cell repertoires in COVID-19. Looking at the study overall: The United States, Italy and Spain supplied acute and convalescent COVID-19 samples. From T cells, B-cell-depleted T cells, or PBMCs came the material, which was cDNA or gDNA.

Method: immunoSEQ multiplex PCR; TCRdb's copy keeps in-frame clones and lacks some. The profile covers tens of thousands of clones, with nearly 90% appearing a single time and nearly 5% taken by the ten largest. The length of the CDR3 is 14 residues. From germline, CDR1 is MDHEN and CDR2 SYDVKM. The ends lost 4 bases at V and 7 bases at J; junction bases unmatched: 3. The TCR sequence derives from a man between 60 and 75 years old with active COVID-19. This chain connects TRBV28 to TRBJ2-4; 11 bases line up with TRBD2. The sequencing sample was made of peripheral blood. This CDR3 is CASSSRTSGNIQYF. The CDR3, as DNA: TGTGCCAGCAGTTCGCGGACTAGCGGGAACATTCAGTACTTC.